This T cell receptor (beta chain) was identified during a study of blood T cell repertoires in COVID-19. Background on the study: The cDNA or gDNA used as material had been derived from T cells, B-cell-depleted T cells, or PBMCs.

CDR1 is SNHLY, CDR2 FYNNEI, per germline. CDR3 length equals 13 residues. The V end was cut by 5 bases, the J end by 1 base, with 8 bases between. Those enrolled, adults aged 18 to 89 years, came from about two dozen US areas. Clones were sequenced by immunoSEQ multiplex PCR, and TCRdb holds only the in-frame ones, with some missing. The sample lists about 160,000 clones; 80% were seen once. Sequencing used PBMCs or T cells enriched from blood (not recorded which). This chain links TRBV2 with TRBJ1-1; D call uncertain. The sequence derives from a woman in her sixties or seventies who had recovered from COVID-19. CDR3 protein: CASSSTENTEAFF. The CDR3 nucleotides are TGTGCCAGCAGTTCGACTGAGAACACTGAAGCTTTCTTT.